This T cell receptor (beta chain) was documented in a study of shared clonotypes between healthy human individuals. About the study: Each donor had three CD4 naive, three CD4 memory, two CD8 naive and one CD8 memory plate.

A split of CD4+ cells into CD45RA+ naive and CD45RA-negative memory subsets was performed. Overall study results and limits: Among four donors, about 4.6% of naive CD4 clonotypes were found in common.

In the case of this clone: What it binds is unknown.

Sorted-subset replicate PCR reactions contained roughly 210 ng DNA, corresponding to about 30,000 T cell genomes. Profiling relied on immunoSEQ multiplex PCR, and the TCRdb table lists in-frame clones only, not all of them. Of about 1 million clones detected, around 75% appear once; the ten largest clones hold 1.5%. Germline CDR1 reads SGHTA; CDR2 reads FQGNSA. The CDR3 runs 13 residues. V was trimmed by 5 bases and J by 7 bases, leaving 14 bases between them. The receptor was isolated from a man between 18 and 29 years old in good health. J is TRBJ1-1 and V is TRBV7-2; a weak D match, TRBD1 (6 bases). The material sequenced was memory CD4+ T cells sorted from blood. Documented subset: CD45RA-negative fraction. The CDR3 loop is CASSLSGTNEAFF. CDR3 in DNA: TGTGCCAGCAGCCTTAGTGGGACAAATGAAGCTTTCTTT.